A single sample is the source of the 17 T cell receptor beta chains below, sequenced in a study of CD8+ T cells in alopecia areata. Peripheral blood, together with lesional scalp punch biopsies, was collected from alopecia areata patients. RNA was isolated and reverse transcribed to cDNA, the sequencing template. TCRdb keeps only in-frame clones here, not all; method: immunoSEQ multiplex PCR. The table has roughly 20,000 clones, approximately 70% seen once. Here the sequenced sample was skin, taken at week 0. The source of these receptors is a human donor with alopecia areata.

This clone appeared once. The rearrangement uses TRBV5-1 and TRBJ2-7; 9 positions agree with TRBD1. The CDR3 is made up of 17 amino acids. Trimming cost V 4 bases and J 3 bases; bases outside gene matches: 14. From germline, CDR1 is SGHRS and CDR2 YFSETQ. The CDR3 protein is CASSPSPGQGRFYEQYF. The DNA for the CDR3 is TGCGCCAGCAGCCCGAGCCCAGGACAGGGGAGGTTCTACGAGCAGTACTTC.

The chain is built from TRBV5-4 and TRBJ2-7; the D is unclear. Looked up from germline, CDR1 is SGHNT and CDR2 is YYREEE (reference sequence). Between the trimmed V and J ends, which lost 4 bases and 2 bases, there was a span of 7 bases. The CDR3 sequence is 12 residues long. The CDR3: CASSRWAYEQYF. The CDR3 bases are TGTGCCAGCAGCCGGTGGGCCTACGAGCAGTACTTC.

The chain is built from TRBV29-1 and TRBJ1-3; D remains unclear. This CDR3 is 13 amino acids long. V gave up 7 bases and J gave up 3 bases, with 13 bases separating them. Per the germline V gene, CDR1 is SQVTM and CDR2 is ANQGSEA. CDR3 bases: TGCAGCGCCCGCCCCCCGATTGGAAACACCATATATTTT. This encodes CSARPPIGNTIYF.

The chain links TRBV4-2 to TRBJ2-1; perhaps TRBD1 as D (5 bases). This CDR3 spans 13 amino acids. Germline CDR1 and CDR2: LGHNA and YNFKEQ. The ends were cut back, 2 bases at V and 10 bases at J, with 12 bases in the middle. The DNA for the CDR3 is TGTGCCAGCAGCCAACCCCAGGGAAGCGAGCAGTTCTTC. Translated, it gives CASSQPQGSEQFF.

This clone was found once. This rearrangement joins TRBV19 to TRBJ1-2, with D possibly TRBD1 on 5 matching bases. The CDR3 runs to 14 residues. The V gene's germline CDR1 is LNHDA and CDR2 SQIVND (reference sequence). V shed 6 bases and J shed 0 bases, with 11 bases lying between them. The CDR3 bases are TGTGCCAGTAGAAGGGACGGTGCTAACTATGGCTACACCTTC. It specifies CASRRDGANYGYTF.

The chain joins TRBV6-1 to TRBJ2-3; 10 bases align to TRBD2. From germline, CDR1 is MNHNS and CDR2 SASEGT. CDR3 size: 15 residues. J gave up 6 bases and V 10 bases, and 13 bases lay outside the gene matches. CDR3 region: CATPGRAGGLDTQYF. CDR3 DNA: TGTGCCACCCCCGGGAGAGCGGGGGGGTTGGATACGCAGTATTTT.

V and J are TRBV6-1 and TRBJ2-7; TRBD2 might be the D (5 bases). Trimming cost V 10 bases and J 3 bases, with 7 bases left between them. The length of the CDR3 is 10 residues. The V gene's germline CDR1 is MNHNS and CDR2 SASEGT. In DNA, the CDR3 is TGTGCCACGGGAAGCTACGAGCAGTACTTC. Protein product: CATGSYEQYF.

CDR3 in amino acids: CASSLARTGGGIDTQYF. As DNA, the CDR3 is TGTGCCAGCAGCTTAGCGCGAACCGGGGGGGGAATAGATACGCAGTATTTT. This rearrangement joins TRBV7-6 to TRBJ2-3, with 8 positions matching TRBD2. The CDR3 is made up of 17 amino acids. V trimming: 0 bases; J trimming: 5 bases; junction bases outside the gene matches: 10. Germline CDR1 is SGHVS and CDR2 is FNYEAQ.

This clone appeared once. V and J are TRBV19 and TRBJ2-6, with D perhaps matching TRBD1 (6 bases). Germline V gene data show CDR1 as LNHDA and CDR2 as SQIVND (reference sequence). This CDR3 spans 17 amino acids. Deletions cut 4 bases from V and 0 bases from J, with 13 bases between. The DNA for the CDR3 is TGTGCCAGTAGTACAGGACAGTTCCCCTCTGGGGCCAACGTCCTGACTTTC. It is translated as CASSTGQFPSGANVLTF.

This clone was counted a few times. The chain is built from TRBV7-2 and TRBJ1-2, with unresolved D. V was pared by 4 bases and J by 4 bases, with 19 bases between. This CDR3 has 16 residues. Per the germline V gene, CDR1 is SGHTA and CDR2 is FQGNSA. CDR3 protein: CASSSTSTGHLYGYTF. CDR3 coding DNA: TGTGCCAGCAGCTCCACCTCTACTGGGCACCTCTATGGCTACACCTTC.

The V call is TRBV7-2, the J call TRBJ1-1, with D unclear. The germline V and J ends were trimmed by 2 bases and 1 base, with 8 bases remaining between them. The CDR3 sequence is 14 residues long. The germline V gene encodes CDR1 SGHTA and CDR2 FQGNSA. The CDR3 is CASSLWQANTEAFF. DNA for the CDR3: TGTGCCAGCAGCTTATGGCAGGCGAACACTGAAGCTTTCTTT.

This chain connects TRBV10-2 to TRBJ1-2; D gene ambiguous. The CDR3 covers 15 residues. Trimming stripped 6 bases from V and 0 bases from J, with 14 bases between. Germline lookup yields CDR1 WSHSY and CDR2 SAAADI. CDR3: CASSLQLAPNYGYTF. In DNA, the CDR3 is TGCGCCAGCAGCCTACAGTTAGCCCCTAACTATGGCTACACCTTC.

This clone was seen only a few times. V gene TRBV19 combines with J gene TRBJ1-1, with D perhaps TRBD1 (6 bases). The germline CDR1 and CDR2 sequences are LNHDA and SQIVND (reference sequence). There are 13 residues in the CDR3. V was trimmed by 4 bases and J by 5 bases, leaving 11 bases between them. DNA of the CDR3: TGTGCCAGTAGTAGAACAGGGAGTACTGAAGCTTTCTTT. This encodes CASSRTGSTEAFF. The full variable domain, its missing parts supplied by reference TRBV19 and TRBJ1-1, is DGGITQSPKYLFRKEGQNVTLSCEQNLNHDAMYWYRQDPGQGLRLIYYSQIVNDFQKGDIAEGYSVSREKKESFPLTVTSAQKNPTAFYLCASSRTGSTEAFFGQGTRLTVV.

V is TRBV19 and J is TRBJ1-1; 7 bases map to TRBD1. The CDR3 is 14 residues long. Germline V gene data show CDR1 as LNHDA and CDR2 as SQIVND (reference sequence). The CDR3 region is CATLGQASNTEAFF. DNA for the CDR3: TGTGCTACACTAGGACAGGCTTCGAACACTGAAGCTTTCTTT.

V is TRBV6-1 and J is TRBJ2-5; D unclear. The CDR3 runs to 12 residues. Germline CDR1 and CDR2: MNHNS and SASEGT. Deletions cut 8 bases from V and 1 base from J, with 8 bases between. The CDR3 DNA sequence: TGTGCCAGCCAGTTAGGCCAAGAGACCCAGTACTTC. Translation gives CASQLGQETQYF.

The chain has TRBV27 and TRBJ1-1; 9 nucleotides line up with TRBD1. Trimming cost V 3 bases and J 6 bases; bases outside gene matches: 14. Germline-derived CDR1 and CDR2 are MNHEY and SMNVEV (reference sequence). CDR3 size: 17 residues. CDR3 amino acids: CASSFLTGGVGSAEAFF. For the CDR3, the DNA is TGTGCCAGCAGTTTCCTTACAGGGGGCGTGGGTTCGGCTGAAGCTTTCTTT.

V gene TRBV7-2 combines with J gene TRBJ2-7, with D perhaps matching TRBD1 (5 bases). Trimming pared 6 bases from V and 0 bases from J, leaving 6 bases between. Germline CDR1 SGHTA, CDR2 FQGNSA. This CDR3 has 12 residues. The CDR3 DNA reads TGTGCCAGCAGGGACAACTCCTACGAGCAGTACTTC. This codes for CASRDNSYEQYF.